Following are 8 T cell receptor beta chains from one sample sequenced in a study of human T cells and chemical hapten exposure. TCRdb re-called the RACE reads with MiXCR, one entry per CDR3 protein. The sample has about 51,000 distinct CDR3 sequences, approximately 8.8% seen once. Described time point: pre-sensitization, week 0. Treatment reported: therapeutic diphenylcyclopropenone sensitization with weekly scalp DPC. Source: whole blood, taken in connection with sensitization to the hapten diphenylcyclopropenone (DPC). These receptors were collected from a woman aged 40 to 50 with alopecia areata. Some clones in this sample may be carry-over from other donors' samples.

This clonotype has a count of ten or more. V usage is TRBV27 and J usage is TRBJ1-6, with 9 nucleotides matching TRBD1. CDR3 size: 17 residues. The V gene's germline CDR1 is MNHEY and CDR2 SMNVEV (reference sequence). J was trimmed by 8 bases and V by 6 bases; bases with no gene match: 14. The chain's CDR3 is CASRFYRGRVRDSPLHF. In nucleotides, the CDR3 is TGTGCCAGCAGATTCTACAGGGGGCGAGTTAGGGATTCACCCCTCCACTTT.

Many counts were recorded for this clonotype. The chain joins TRBV3-1 to TRBJ2-5; no clear D. The CDR3 covers 15 residues. The germline V and J ends were trimmed by 0 bases and 5 bases, with 13 bases remaining between them. Germline-derived CDR1 and CDR2 are LGHDT and YNNKEL (reference sequence). The CDR3 DNA is TGTGCCAGCAGCCAAGATGGCAGTCGGAGCGAGACCCAGTACTTC. Translated, it gives CASSQDGSRSETQYF.

The V and J genes are TRBV9 and TRBJ2-1; TRBD2 agrees at 10 bases. This CDR3 is built from 14 residues. The ends lost 2 bases at V and 8 bases at J; junction bases unmatched: 4. Germline assignment: CDR1 SGDLS and CDR2 YYNGEE. The CDR3 region is CASSVASGGDEQFF. The DNA for the CDR3 is TGTGCCAGCAGCGTTGCTAGCGGGGGTGATGAGCAGTTCTTC.

DNA of the CDR3: TGTGCCAGCAGCGAAACAGAGATCTATGGCTACACCTTC. Amino acid sequence: CASSETEIYGYTF. The chain employs TRBV5-5 and TRBJ1-2; D unclear. This CDR3 has 13 amino acids. Germline V CDR1 and CDR2: SGHKS, YYEKEE (reference sequence). V lost 4 bases, J lost 4 bases, and 11 bases lay in between.

In its sample, this clonotype was seen many times. The CDR3 protein is CASSRSDRNNEQFF. The CDR3 DNA follows: TGTGCCAGCTCACGCTCCGACAGGAACAATGAGCAGTTCTTC. The rearrangement links TRBV18 to TRBJ2-1, with TRBD1 as a possible D gene (6 bases). This CDR3 has 14 residues. Per germline, CDR1 KGHSH and CDR2 LQKENI. Between the trimmed V and J ends, which lost 4 bases and 5 bases, there was a span of 12 bases. The variable domain in full, completed from reference TRBV18 and TRBJ2-1, reads NAGVMQNPRHLVRRRGQEARLRCSPMKGHSHVYWYRQLPEEGLKFMVYLQKENIIDESGMPKERFSAEFPKEGPSILRIQQVVRGDSAAYFCASSRSDRNNEQFFGPGTRLTVL.

The table lists this clonotype with many counts. This chain uses TRBV19 with TRBJ2-2; D perhaps matches TRBD2 (5 bases). The V end lost 4 bases, the J end lost 4 bases, and 16 bases lay between the germline ends. The CDR3 is 16 residues long. Germline CDR1 is LNHDA and CDR2 is SQIVND (reference sequence). The CDR3 DNA sequence: TGTGCCAGTAGTACTTACGGAGGCTCGGGCACCGGGGAGCTGTTTTTT. This gives the protein CASSTYGGSGTGELFF. Combining the CDR3 with reference TRBV19 and TRBJ2-2 gives the whole variable domain DGGITQSPKYLFRKEGQNVTLSCEQNLNHDAMYWYRQDPGQGLRLIYYSQIVNDFQKGDIAEGYSVSREKKESFPLTVTSAQKNPTAFYLCASSTYGGSGTGELFFGEGSRLTVL.

This clonotype has ten or more counts. The chain links TRBV3-1 to TRBJ2-5; D gene uncertain. Germline lookup yields CDR1 LGHDT and CDR2 YNNKEL (reference sequence). The CDR3 contains 13 residues. The V gene lost 4 bases and the J gene lost 1 base, with 7 bases spanning the gap. CDR3 DNA sequence: TGTGCCAGCAGCCGTCGTATCCAAGAGACCCAGTACTTC. Translation: CASSRRIQETQYF.

The chain carries TRBV29-1 and TRBJ2-5; 7 bases align to TRBD2. Germline V gene sequence: CDR1 SQVTM, CDR2 ANQGSEA. V shed 7 bases, J shed 5 bases, and the junction held 4 bases outside the gene matches. This CDR3 has 11 residues. The CDR3 sequence is CSATSAETQYF. CDR3 nucleotides: TGCAGCGCCACTAGCGCGGAGACCCAGTACTTC.